This TCR beta chain came from a study of a mutant IDH1 vaccine in newly diagnosed glioma. General study findings and limits: Whatever changes occurred in top peripheral T cell clonotypes seemed unrelated to pseudoprogression.

About this clone itself: What it recognizes is unknown.

Repertoires were generated with immunoSEQ multiplex PCR, while TCRdb's copy carries only in-frame clones and drops some. Altogether 88,000 or so clones are present, approximately 85% being singletons, with the ten largest covering approximately 2.1%. The time point: week 23, last vaccination. The vaccine gave 300 ug of a 20-mer mutant IDH1 peptide subcutaneously per dose. The source of this sequence is a young man with glioma. Some clones in this sample may be carry-over from other donors' samples. The sample here was PBMCs, taken from a glioma patient whose treatment included an IDH1 peptide vaccine.

The CDR3 region is CASSPLFAVNTEAFF. The CDR3 DNA reads as TGCGCCAGCAGCCCTCTTTTCGCCGTGAACACTGAAGCTTTCTTT. The chain recombines TRBV4-1 with TRBJ1-1, with D uncertain. Deletions cut 4 bases from V and 0 bases from J, with 12 bases between. Looked up from germline, CDR1 is MGHRA and CDR2 is YSYEKL. CDR3 length: 15 amino acids.